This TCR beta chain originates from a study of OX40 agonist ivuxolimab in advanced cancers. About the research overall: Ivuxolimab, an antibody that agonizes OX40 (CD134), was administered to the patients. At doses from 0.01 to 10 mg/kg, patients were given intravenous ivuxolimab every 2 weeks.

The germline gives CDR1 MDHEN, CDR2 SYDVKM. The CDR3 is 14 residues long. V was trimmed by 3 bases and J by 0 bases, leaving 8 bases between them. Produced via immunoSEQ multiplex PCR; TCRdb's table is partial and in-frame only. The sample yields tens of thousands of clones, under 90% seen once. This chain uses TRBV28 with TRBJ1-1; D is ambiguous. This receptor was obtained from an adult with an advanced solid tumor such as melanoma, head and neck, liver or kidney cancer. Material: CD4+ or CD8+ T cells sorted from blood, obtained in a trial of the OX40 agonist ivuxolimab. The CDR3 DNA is TGTGCCAGCAGTTTCGGCAGTATGAACACTGAAGCTTTCTTT. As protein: CASSFGSMNTEAFF.